The 20 T cell receptor beta chains below come from one sample, sequenced in a study of cytomegalovirus exposure and HLA in healthy donors. Researchers ran the PCR with 60 Vbeta and 13 Jbeta primers. Sequenced by immunoSEQ multiplex PCR; TCRdb stores in-frame clones only, minus some. The sample carries about 200,000 clones, 70% to 80% recorded once. Sequenced sample: PBMCs. These receptors were collected from a girl aged 10-17 years in good health and CMV-seropositive.

The rearrangement uses TRBV6-5 and TRBJ2-3; 7 bases fit TRBD2. V trimming: 2 bases; J trimming: 2 bases; junction bases outside the gene matches: 1. Looked up from germline, CDR1 is MNHEY and CDR2 is SVGAGI. CDR3 length equals 14 residues. Here the CDR3 reads CASSYAGVTDTQYF. CDR3 bases: TGTGCCAGCAGTTACGCGGGGGTCACAGATACGCAGTATTTT.

This clone was seen only a few times. This sequence joins TRBV4-3 and TRBJ1-2, with D perhaps matching TRBD1 (6 bases). Trimming removed 2 bases at V and 2 bases at J, with 9 bases between. The CDR3 loop spans 14 amino acids. Germline assignment: CDR1 LGHNA and CDR2 YSLEER. This CDR3 is CASSQTGQNYGYTF. The CDR3 nucleotides read TGCGCCAGCAGCCAAACAGGACAGAACTATGGCTACACCTTC.

The chain employs TRBV11-2 and TRBJ2-1; D call uncertain. V lost 5 bases to trimming and J lost 12 bases, with 14 bases between them. Germline values: CDR1 SGHAT, CDR2 FQNNGV. The CDR3 extends over 12 amino acids. The CDR3: CASSPDSRPQFF. CDR3 sequence (DNA): TGTGCCAGCAGCCCAGACTCACGCCCGCAGTTCTTC.

A single count supports this clone. This chain uses TRBV27 with TRBJ2-2; a possible D gene is TRBD2 (6 bases). There are 17 residues in the CDR3. V lost 2 bases and J 2 bases, leaving 15 bases between the germline ends. Germline-derived CDR1 and CDR2 are MNHEY and SMNVEV (reference sequence). The chain's CDR3 is CASSLSLRGGNTGELFF. The CDR3 region has the DNA TGTGCCAGCAGTTTAAGCCTGAGGGGAGGTAACACCGGGGAGCTGTTTTTT.

This clone came up a few times. This chain joins TRBV6-5 and TRBJ2-1, with D tentatively TRBD2 (7 bases). The CDR3 runs to 13 residues. CDR1 and CDR2 (germline): MNHEY, SVGAGI. V lost 7 bases to trimming and J lost 5 bases, with 12 bases between them. CDR3 coding DNA: TGTGCCAGCACACGGGGGGCTAACAATGAGCAGTTCTTC. It specifies CASTRGANNEQFF.

CDR3 nucleotides: TGCGCCAGCAAGGGGGGGGGCTCCACAGATACGCAGTATTTT. It codes for CASKGGGSTDTQYF. The V gene is TRBV5-1, the J gene TRBJ2-3; D possibly corresponds to TRBD2 (7 bases). The V gene's germline CDR1 is SGHRS and CDR2 YFSETQ. CDR3 length: 14 amino acids. V lost 6 bases to trimming and J lost 2 bases, with 13 bases between them.

V is TRBV14 and J is TRBJ1-1, with D tentatively TRBD1 (6 bases). The CDR3 is 13 amino acids. The germline V gene encodes CDR1 SGHDN and CDR2 FVKESK. V lost 8 bases and J 1 base, leaving 11 bases between the germline ends. This CDR3 reads CASSGQQNTEAFF. CDR3 DNA: TGTGCCAGCTCAGGACAGCAGAACACTGAAGCTTTCTTT.

The chain employs TRBV27 and TRBJ1-1; 12 positions match TRBD1. Germline values: CDR1 MNHEY, CDR2 SMNVEV (reference sequence). The junction had 17 bases not matched to a gene; V was cut back by 2 bases and J by 4 bases. There are 20 residues in the CDR3. In DNA form, the CDR3 reads TGTGCCAGCAGTTTAAAGGGGACAGGGGGCGGAATACCCTGGAGCACTGAAGCTTTCTTT. Translating it yields CASSLKGTGGGIPWSTEAFF.

This clone was seen a single time. The chain recombines TRBV10-3 with TRBJ1-2, with 9 nucleotides matching TRBD1. V gave up 0 bases and J gave up 10 bases; unmatched junction bases: 9. The CDR3 spans 15 residues. The germline gives CDR1 ENHRY, CDR2 SYGVKD. CDR3 nucleotide sequence: TGTGCCATCAGTGAGTCCCCGGGACAGGGAGAGAACTACACCTTC. Its translation: CAISESPGQGENYTF.

The chain recombines TRBV4-1 with TRBJ2-5, with 8 bases lining up with TRBD1. J gave up 5 bases and V 0 bases, and 5 bases lay outside the gene matches. Germline V lookup: CDR1 MGHRA, CDR2 YSYEKL. The CDR3 covers 15 residues. CDR3 coding DNA: TGCGCCAGCAGCCAAGACCAGGGGGCGGGGGAGACCCAGTACTTC. It codes for CASSQDQGAGETQYF.

CDR3 protein: CASSLGTGSGYTF. Here the CDR3 DNA reads TGTGCCAGCTCACTGGGAACAGGTAGTGGCTACACCTTC. The chain joins TRBV18 to TRBJ1-2; D may be TRBD1 (5 bases). This CDR3 is 13 amino acids long. Deletions cut 4 bases from V and 7 bases from J, with 13 bases between. Germline lookup yields CDR1 KGHSH and CDR2 LQKENI.

This chain uses TRBV9 with TRBJ1-2; tentatively, D is TRBD1 (5 bases). Per germline, CDR1 SGDLS and CDR2 YYNGEE. This CDR3 region has 12 residues. V was shortened by 4 bases and J by 4 bases, with 8 bases between the two germline ends. The CDR3 here is CASSTTGYGYTF. In DNA, the CDR3 is TGTGCCAGCAGCACTACAGGCTATGGCTACACCTTC.

The rearrangement uses TRBV4-3 and TRBJ2-7; 13 bases are shared with TRBD2. The CDR3 has 17 amino acids. In germline, CDR1 is LGHNA, CDR2 YSLEER. V lost 1 base and J lost 2; bases outside the gene matches: 5. The DNA of the CDR3 is TGCGCCAGCAGCCAAGGGACTAGCGGGGGTGACACCTACGAGCAGTACTTC. Translating it yields CASSQGTSGGDTYEQYF.

The J gene is TRBJ1-5, the V gene TRBV30; D might be TRBD1 (5 bases). The CDR3 runs 12 residues. Per the germline V gene, CDR1 is GTSNPN and CDR2 is SVGIG (reference sequence). The ends were cut back, 7 bases at V and 6 bases at J, with 13 bases in the middle. This chain's CDR3 is CAFRQGGQPQHF. CDR3 coding DNA: TGTGCCTTCCGCCAGGGTGGTCAGCCCCAGCATTTT.

The chain has TRBV7-2 and TRBJ2-7; D might be TRBD2 (5 bases). Trimming took off 1 base at V and 3 bases at J, with 7 bases between the two ends. The germline gives CDR1 SGHTA, CDR2 FQGNSA. The CDR3 spans 13 residues. CDR3 amino acids: CASSLEAGYEQYF. In DNA, the CDR3 is TGTGCCAGCAGCTTAGAGGCGGGCTACGAGCAGTACTTC. Full variable domain (rest looked up from reference TRBV7-2 and TRBJ2-7): GAGVSQSPSNKVTEKGKDVELRCDPISGHTALYWYRQSLGQGLEFLIYFQGNSAPDKSGLPSDRFSAERTGGSVSTLTIQRTQQEDSAVYLCASSLEAGYEQYFGPGTRLTVT.

This chain joins TRBV12-2 and TRBJ2-5; the DNA was not used to check the table's D call, TRBD2. TRBV12-2 is a recognized pseudogene. The CDR3 has 17 residues. The CDR3 sequence: CASRLALFTGYQETQYF. In nucleotides, the CDR3 is TGTGCAAGTCGCTTAGCCCTCTTCACGGGGTACCAAGAGACCCAGTACTTC.

There are a few counts of this clone. Additional DNA sequences in this sample encode the identical CDR3. The chain uses TRBV4-3 and TRBJ1-4; 9 nucleotides line up with TRBD1. The CDR3 spans 14 residues. Trimming at V came to 3 bases and at J to 5 bases, leaving 1 base not matched to a gene. The germline gives CDR1 LGHNA, CDR2 YSLEER. The CDR3 sequence: CASSHDRGNEKLFF. The CDR3 DNA reads as TGCGCCAGCAGCCATGACAGGGGGAATGAAAAACTGTTTTTT.

The chain is built from TRBV9 and TRBJ2-3, with TRBD1 identical over 7 bases. The CDR3 runs to 22 residues. The V and J ends lost 4 bases and 3 bases, in that order; junction bases with no gene match: 29. The V gene's germline CDR1 is SGDLS and CDR2 YYNGEE. The CDR3 spells CASSTPLRDRGQMRSSTDTQYF. CDR3 nucleotide sequence: TGTGCCAGCAGCACCCCCTTACGGGACAGAGGACAAATGCGGTCTTCTACAGATACGCAGTATTTT.

The chain combines TRBV6-5 with TRBJ1-2; 7 positions match TRBD1. The length of the CDR3 is 13 residues. After removal of 5 bases from V and 4 bases from J, the junction contained 4 bases not matched to a gene. CDR1 is MNHEY, CDR2 SVGAGI, per germline. CDR3: CASSRDSGYGYTF. CDR3 DNA sequence: TGTGCCAGCAGTCGGGACAGTGGCTATGGCTACACCTTC.

The chain has TRBV7-8 and TRBJ1-2, with D possibly being TRBD1 (5 bases). Trimming shortened V by 5 bases and J by 6 bases, and 16 bases separated the two germline ends. Germline loops: CDR1 SGHVS, CDR2 FQNEAQ. CDR3 length: 14 amino acids. CDR3 region: CASSPGRAVDGYTF. In nucleotides, the CDR3 is TGTGCCAGCAGCCCAGGGAGGGCAGTAGATGGCTACACCTTC.